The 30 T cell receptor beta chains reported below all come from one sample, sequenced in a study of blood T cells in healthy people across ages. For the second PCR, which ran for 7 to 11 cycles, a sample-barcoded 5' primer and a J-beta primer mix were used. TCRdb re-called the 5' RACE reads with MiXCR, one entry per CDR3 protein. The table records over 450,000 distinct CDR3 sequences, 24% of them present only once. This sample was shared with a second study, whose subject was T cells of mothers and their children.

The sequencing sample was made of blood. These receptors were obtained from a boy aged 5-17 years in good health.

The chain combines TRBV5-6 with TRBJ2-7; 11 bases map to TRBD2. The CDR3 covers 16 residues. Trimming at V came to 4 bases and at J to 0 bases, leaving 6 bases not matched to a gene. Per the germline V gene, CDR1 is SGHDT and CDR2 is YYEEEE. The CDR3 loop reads CASSGGLAVDSYEQYF. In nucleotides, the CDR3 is TGTGCCAGCAGCGGGGGACTAGCGGTCGACTCCTACGAGCAGTACTTC.

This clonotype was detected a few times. CDR3 loop: CACRDSALAKNIQYF. Written as DNA, the CDR3 is TGTGCCTGCCGGGACAGTGCTTTAGCCAAAAACATTCAGTACTTC. The chain carries TRBV30 and TRBJ2-4; TRBD1 matches 7 bases. Trimming at V came to 6 bases and at J to 0 bases, leaving 8 bases not matched to a gene. Germline lookup yields CDR1 GTSNPN and CDR2 SVGIG (reference sequence). The CDR3 sequence is 15 residues long.

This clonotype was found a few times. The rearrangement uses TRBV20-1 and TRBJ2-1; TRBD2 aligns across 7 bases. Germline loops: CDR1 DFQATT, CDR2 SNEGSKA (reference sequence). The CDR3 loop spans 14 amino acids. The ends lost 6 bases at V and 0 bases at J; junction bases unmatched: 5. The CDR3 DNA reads TGCAGTGCCAGGAGCGGGGCCTCCTACAATGAGCAGTTCTTC. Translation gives CSARSGASYNEQFF.

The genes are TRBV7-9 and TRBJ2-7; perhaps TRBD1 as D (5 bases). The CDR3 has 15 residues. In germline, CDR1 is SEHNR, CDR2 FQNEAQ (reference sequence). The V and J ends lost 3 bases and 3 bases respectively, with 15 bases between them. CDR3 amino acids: CASSFTPTDNYEQYF. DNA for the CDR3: TGTGCCAGCAGCTTTACCCCGACAGATAACTACGAGCAGTACTTC. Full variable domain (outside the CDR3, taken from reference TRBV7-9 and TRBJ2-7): DTGVSQNPRHKITKRGQNVTFRCDPISEHNRLYWYRQTLGQGPEFLTYFQNEAQLEKSRLLSDRFSAERPKGSFSTLEIQRTEQGDSAMYLCASSFTPTDNYEQYFGPGTRLTVT.

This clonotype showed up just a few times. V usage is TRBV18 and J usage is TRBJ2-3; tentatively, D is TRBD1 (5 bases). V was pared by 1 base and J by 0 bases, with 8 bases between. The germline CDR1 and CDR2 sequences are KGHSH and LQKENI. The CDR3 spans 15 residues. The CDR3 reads CASSPLRQSTDTQYF. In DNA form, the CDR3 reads TGTGCCAGCTCACCACTCCGACAGAGCACAGATACGCAGTATTTT.

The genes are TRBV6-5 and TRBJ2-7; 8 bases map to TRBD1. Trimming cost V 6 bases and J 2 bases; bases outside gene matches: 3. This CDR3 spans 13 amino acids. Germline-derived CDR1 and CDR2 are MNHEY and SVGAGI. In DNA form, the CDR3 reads TGTGCCAGCAGCCTCAGGGGGCCCTACGAGCAGTACTTC. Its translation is CASSLRGPYEQYF.

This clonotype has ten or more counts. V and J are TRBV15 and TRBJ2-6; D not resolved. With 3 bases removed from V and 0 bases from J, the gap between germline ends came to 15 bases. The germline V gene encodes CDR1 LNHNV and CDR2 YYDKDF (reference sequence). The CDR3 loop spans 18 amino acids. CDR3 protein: CATSSIDTEFSGANVLTF. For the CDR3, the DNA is TGTGCCACCAGCAGCATCGACACTGAATTCTCTGGGGCCAACGTCCTGACTTTC.

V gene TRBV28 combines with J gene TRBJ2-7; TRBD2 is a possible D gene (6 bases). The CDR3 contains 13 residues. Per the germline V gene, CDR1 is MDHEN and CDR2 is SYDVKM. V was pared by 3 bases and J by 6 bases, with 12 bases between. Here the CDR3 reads CASSLRGVGEQYF. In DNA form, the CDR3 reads TGTGCCAGCAGTTTGCGGGGAGTGGGCGAGCAGTACTTC.

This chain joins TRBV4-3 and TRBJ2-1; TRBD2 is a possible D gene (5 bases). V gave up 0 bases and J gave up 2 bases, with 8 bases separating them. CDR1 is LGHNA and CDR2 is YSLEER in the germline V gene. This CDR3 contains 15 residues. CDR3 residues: CASSQDAGAYNEQFF. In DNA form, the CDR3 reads TGCGCCAGCAGCCAAGATGCCGGGGCCTACAATGAGCAGTTCTTC.

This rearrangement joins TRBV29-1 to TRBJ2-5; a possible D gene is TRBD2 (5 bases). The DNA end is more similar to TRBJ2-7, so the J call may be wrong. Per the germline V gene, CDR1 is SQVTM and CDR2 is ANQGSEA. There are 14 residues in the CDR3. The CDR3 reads CSVRATIGPYEQYF. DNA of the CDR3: TGCAGCGTCAGAGCGACTATAGGTCCCTACGAGCAGTACTTC.

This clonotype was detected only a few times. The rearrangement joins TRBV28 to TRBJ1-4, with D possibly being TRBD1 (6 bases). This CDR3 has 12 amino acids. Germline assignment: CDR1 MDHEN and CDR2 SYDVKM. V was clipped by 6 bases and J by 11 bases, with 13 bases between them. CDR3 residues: CASSRHRAKLFF. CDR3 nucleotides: TGTGCCAGCAGCCGTCACAGGGCGAAACTGTTTTTT.

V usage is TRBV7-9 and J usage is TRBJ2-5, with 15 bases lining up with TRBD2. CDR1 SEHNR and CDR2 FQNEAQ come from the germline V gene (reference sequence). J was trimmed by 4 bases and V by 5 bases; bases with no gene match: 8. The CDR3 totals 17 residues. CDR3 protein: CASSPGLAGGDRETQYF. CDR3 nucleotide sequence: TGTGCCAGCAGCCCCGGACTAGCGGGGGGGGACCGAGAGACCCAGTACTTC.

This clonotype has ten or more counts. The CDR3 DNA reads as TGTGCCAGCAGAGACAGGGGGGTGGTGGCCAAAAACATTCAGTACTTC. It specifies CASRDRGVVAKNIQYF. The chain links TRBV7-2 to TRBJ2-4; 9 bases line up with TRBD1. V shed 6 bases and J 1 base; nucleotides not matched to a gene: 7. The CDR3 totals 16 residues. From germline, CDR1 is SGHTA and CDR2 FQGNSA.

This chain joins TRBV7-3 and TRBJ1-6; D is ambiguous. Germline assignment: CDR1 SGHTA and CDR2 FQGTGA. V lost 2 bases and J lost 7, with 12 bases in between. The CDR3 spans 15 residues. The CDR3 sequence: CASSLDGERNSPLHF. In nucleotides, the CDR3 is TGTGCCAGCAGCTTAGACGGGGAGCGGAATTCACCCCTCCACTTT. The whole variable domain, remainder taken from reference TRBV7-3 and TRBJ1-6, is GAGVSQTPSNKVTEKGKYVELRCDPISGHTALYWYRQSLGQGPEFLIYFQGTGAADDSGLPNDRFFAVRPEGSVSTLKIQRTERGDSAVYLCASSLDGERNSPLHFGNGTRLTVT.

The CDR3 region is CASSQGASTDTQYF. In DNA, the CDR3 is TGTGCCAGCTCACAGGGGGCTAGCACAGATACGCAGTATTTT. This rearrangement joins TRBV18 to TRBJ2-3; 7 bases match TRBD1. The germline gives CDR1 KGHSH, CDR2 LQKENI. V lost 4 bases and J lost 0; bases outside the gene matches: 1. The CDR3 has 14 residues.

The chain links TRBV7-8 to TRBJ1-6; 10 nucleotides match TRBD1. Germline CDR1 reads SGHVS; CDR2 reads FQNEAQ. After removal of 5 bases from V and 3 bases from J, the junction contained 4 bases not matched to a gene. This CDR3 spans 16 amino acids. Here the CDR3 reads CASSLRDRGYNSPLHF. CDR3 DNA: TGTGCCAGCAGCCTCCGGGACAGGGGCTATAATTCACCCCTCCACTTT.

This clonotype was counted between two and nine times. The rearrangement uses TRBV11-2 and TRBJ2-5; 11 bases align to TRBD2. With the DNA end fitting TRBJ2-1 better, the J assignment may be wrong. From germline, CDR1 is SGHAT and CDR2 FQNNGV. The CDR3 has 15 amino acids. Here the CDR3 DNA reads TGTGCCAGCAGCTTAGCCGGGACTAGCGGCGATGAGCAGTTCTTC. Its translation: CASSLAGTSGDEQFF.

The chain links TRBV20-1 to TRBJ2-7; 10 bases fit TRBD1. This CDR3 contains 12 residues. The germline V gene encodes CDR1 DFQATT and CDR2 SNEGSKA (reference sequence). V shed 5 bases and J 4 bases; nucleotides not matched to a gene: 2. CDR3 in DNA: TGCAGTGCTTGGGACAGGGGATACGAGCAGTACTTC. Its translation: CSAWDRGYEQYF.

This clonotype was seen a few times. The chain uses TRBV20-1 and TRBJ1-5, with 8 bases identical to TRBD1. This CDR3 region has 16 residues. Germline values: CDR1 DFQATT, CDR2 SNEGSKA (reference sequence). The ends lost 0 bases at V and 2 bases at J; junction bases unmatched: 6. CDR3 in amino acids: CSARDGQGFGNQPQHF. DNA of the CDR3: TGCAGTGCTAGAGACGGACAGGGATTTGGCAATCAGCCCCAGCATTTT.

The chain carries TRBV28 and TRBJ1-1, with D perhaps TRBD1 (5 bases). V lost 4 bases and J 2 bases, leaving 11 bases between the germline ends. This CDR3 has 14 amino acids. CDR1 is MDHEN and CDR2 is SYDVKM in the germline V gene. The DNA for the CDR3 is TGTGCCAGCAGTTGGGGCAGAACCAACACTGAAGCTTTCTTT. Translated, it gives CASSWGRTNTEAFF.

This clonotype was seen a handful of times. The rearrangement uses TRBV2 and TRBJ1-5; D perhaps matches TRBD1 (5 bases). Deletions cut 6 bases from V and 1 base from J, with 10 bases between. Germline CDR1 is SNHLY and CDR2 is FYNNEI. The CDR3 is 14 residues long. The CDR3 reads CASRGETSNQPQHF. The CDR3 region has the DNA TGTGCCAGCAGAGGGGAAACAAGCAATCAGCCCCAGCATTTT. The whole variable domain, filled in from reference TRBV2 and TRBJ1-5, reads EPEVTQTPSHQVTQMGQEVILRCVPISNHLYFYWYRQILGQKVEFLVSFYNNEISEKSEIFDDQFSVERPDGSNFTLKIRSTKLEDSAMYFCASRGETSNQPQHFGDGTRLSIL.

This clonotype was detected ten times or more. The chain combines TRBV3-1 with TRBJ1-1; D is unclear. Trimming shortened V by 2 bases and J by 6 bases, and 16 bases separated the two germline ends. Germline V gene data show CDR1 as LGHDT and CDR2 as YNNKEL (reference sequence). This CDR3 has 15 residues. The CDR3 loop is CASSQWSERSPEAFF. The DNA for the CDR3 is TGTGCCAGCAGCCAATGGTCCGAACGTTCCCCTGAAGCTTTCTTT.

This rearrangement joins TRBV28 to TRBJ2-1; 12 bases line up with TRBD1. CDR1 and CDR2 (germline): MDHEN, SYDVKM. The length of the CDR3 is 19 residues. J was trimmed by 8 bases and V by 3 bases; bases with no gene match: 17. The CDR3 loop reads CASSFPGTGGEMVTHEQFF. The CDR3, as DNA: TGTGCCAGCAGTTTCCCCGGGACAGGGGGCGAAATGGTGACGCATGAGCAGTTCTTC.

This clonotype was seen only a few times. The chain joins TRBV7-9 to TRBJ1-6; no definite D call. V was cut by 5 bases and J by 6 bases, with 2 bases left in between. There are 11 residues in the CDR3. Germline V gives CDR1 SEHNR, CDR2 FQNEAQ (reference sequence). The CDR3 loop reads CASSPNSPLHF. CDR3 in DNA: TGTGCCAGCAGCCCTAATTCACCCCTCCACTTT.

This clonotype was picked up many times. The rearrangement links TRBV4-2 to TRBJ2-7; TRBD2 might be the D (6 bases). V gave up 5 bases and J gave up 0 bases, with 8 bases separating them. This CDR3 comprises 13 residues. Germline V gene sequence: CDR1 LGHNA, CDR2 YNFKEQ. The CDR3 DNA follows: TGTGCCAGCAGCTCGGGGGTCTCCTACGAGCAGTACTTC. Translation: CASSSGVSYEQYF.

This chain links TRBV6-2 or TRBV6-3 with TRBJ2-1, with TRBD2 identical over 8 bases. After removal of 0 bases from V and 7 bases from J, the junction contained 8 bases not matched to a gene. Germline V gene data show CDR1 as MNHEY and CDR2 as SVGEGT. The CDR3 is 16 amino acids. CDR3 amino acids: CASSYSGLAGRNEQFF. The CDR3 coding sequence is TGTGCCAGCAGTTACTCGGGGTTAGCGGGAAGAAATGAGCAGTTCTTC.

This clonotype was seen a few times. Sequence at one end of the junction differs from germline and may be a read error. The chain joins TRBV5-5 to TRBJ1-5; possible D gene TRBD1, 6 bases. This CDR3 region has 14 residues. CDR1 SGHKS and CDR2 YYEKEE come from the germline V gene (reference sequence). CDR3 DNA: TGTGCTAGCAGCTTGGGAGGGGGTACTCAGCCCCAGCATTTT. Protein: CASSLGGGTQPQHF. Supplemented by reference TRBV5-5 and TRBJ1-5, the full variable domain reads DAGVTQSPTHLIKTRGQQVTLRCSPISGHKSVSWYQQVLGQGPQFIFQYYEKEERGRGNFPDRFSARQFPNYSSELNVNALLLGDSALYLCASSLGGGTQPQHFGDGTRLSIL.

The CDR3 coding sequence is TGTGCCAGCAGCCTAATTGGGGGAGAGCAGTTCTTC. Protein: CASSLIGGEQFF. The chain carries TRBV7-9 and TRBJ2-1; D is perhaps TRBD1 or TRBD2 (5 bases each). CDR3 length: 12 residues. Trimming stripped 5 bases from V and 10 bases from J, with 12 bases between. Germline lookup yields CDR1 SEHNR and CDR2 FQNEAQ (reference sequence).

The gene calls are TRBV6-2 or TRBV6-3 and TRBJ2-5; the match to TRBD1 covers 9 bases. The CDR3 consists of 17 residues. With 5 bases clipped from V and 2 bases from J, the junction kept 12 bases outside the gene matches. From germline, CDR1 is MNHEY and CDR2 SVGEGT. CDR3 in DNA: TGTGCCAGCAGTGCAGGACCAGGGACAGGGAGACAAGAGACCCAGTACTTC. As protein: CASSAGPGTGRQETQYF.

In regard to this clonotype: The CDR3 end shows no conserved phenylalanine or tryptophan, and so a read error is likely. The CDR3 sequence: CASKSTGPYEQYS. CDR3 sequence (DNA): TGTGCCAGCAAATCGACAGGGCCCTACGAGCAGTACTCC. V and J are TRBV2 and TRBJ2-5, with TRBD1 matching over 7 bases. Near its end, the DNA agrees better with TRBJ2-7, so the J call may be wrong. Germline assignment: CDR1 SNHLY and CDR2 FYNNEI. The CDR3 is made up of 13 amino acids.